The clone carrying this TCR beta chain occurred many times. This sample is part of a study of T cells in Graves' hyperthyroidism and ophthalmopathy. The germline gives CDR1 MNHEY, CDR2 SMNVEV (reference sequence). V gave up 6 bases and J gave up 10 bases; unmatched junction bases: 14. The CDR3 contains 15 residues. Amplified regions were TCR beta CDR3 sequences from RNA transcripts. The study used the HTBI primer set for a first-round RT-PCR of the TCR CDR3. TCRdb re-called the multiplex PCR reads through MiXCR, storing one row per CDR3 protein. The top ten hold approximately 16% of the sample, which has 530,000 or so distinct CDR3 sequences, about 15% seen once.

What was sequenced was blood. This receptor was obtained from a woman aged 18-29 years with Graves' ophthalmopathy. This chain joins TRBV27 and TRBJ2-1, with 8 bases matching TRBD2. The CDR3 here is CASSPGGPFTGEQFF. In nucleotides, the CDR3 is TGTGCCAGCAGCCCGGGAGGGCCGTTTACCGGCGAGCAGTTCTTC.